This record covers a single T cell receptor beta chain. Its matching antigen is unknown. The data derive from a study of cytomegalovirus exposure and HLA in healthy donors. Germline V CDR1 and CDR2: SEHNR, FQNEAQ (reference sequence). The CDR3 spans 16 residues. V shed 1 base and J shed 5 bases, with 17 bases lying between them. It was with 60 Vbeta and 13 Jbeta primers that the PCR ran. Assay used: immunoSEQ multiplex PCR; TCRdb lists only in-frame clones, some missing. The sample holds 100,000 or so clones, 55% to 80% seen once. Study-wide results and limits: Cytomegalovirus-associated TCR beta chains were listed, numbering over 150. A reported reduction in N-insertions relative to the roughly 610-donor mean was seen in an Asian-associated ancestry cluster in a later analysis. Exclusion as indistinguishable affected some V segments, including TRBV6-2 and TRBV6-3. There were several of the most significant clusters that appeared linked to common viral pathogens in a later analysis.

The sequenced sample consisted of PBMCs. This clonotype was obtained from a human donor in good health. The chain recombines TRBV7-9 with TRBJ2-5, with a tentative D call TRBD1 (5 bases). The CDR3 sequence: CASSLGGDSGRETQYF. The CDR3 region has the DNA TGTGCCAGCAGCTTAGGAGGCGACAGTGGTCGGGAGACCCAGTACTTC.